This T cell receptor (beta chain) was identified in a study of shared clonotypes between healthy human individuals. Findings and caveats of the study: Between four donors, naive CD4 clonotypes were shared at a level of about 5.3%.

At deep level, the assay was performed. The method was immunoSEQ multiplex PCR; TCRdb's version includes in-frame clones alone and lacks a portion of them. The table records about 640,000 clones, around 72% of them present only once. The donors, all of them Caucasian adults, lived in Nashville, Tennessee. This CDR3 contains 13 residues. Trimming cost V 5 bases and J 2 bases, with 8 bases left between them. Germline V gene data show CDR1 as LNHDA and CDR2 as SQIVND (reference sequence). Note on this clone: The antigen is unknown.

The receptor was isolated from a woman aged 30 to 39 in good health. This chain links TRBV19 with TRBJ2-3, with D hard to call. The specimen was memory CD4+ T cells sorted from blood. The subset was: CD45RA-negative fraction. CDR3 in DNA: TGTGCCAGTAGTTTCGGAGACACAGATACGCAGTATTTT. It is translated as CASSFGDTDTQYF. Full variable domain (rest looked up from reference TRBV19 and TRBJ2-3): DGGITQSPKYLFRKEGQNVTLSCEQNLNHDAMYWYRQDPGQGLRLIYYSQIVNDFQKGDIAEGYSVSREKKESFPLTVTSAQKNPTAFYLCASSFGDTDTQYFGPGTRLTVL.